This T cell receptor (beta chain) was recorded in a study of CD8+CD57+ T cells in acquired aplastic anemia. Whoever was chosen for sequencing had shown CD8+CD57+ cell expansion by flow cytometry. Each patient had severe acquired aplastic anemia. Researchers used genomic DNA as the template to profile TCR beta VDJ and CDR3. One entry per CDR3 protein results from TCRdb running MiXCR on the reads. The sample holds around 200,000 distinct CDR3 sequences, about half seen once. This clonotype was recorded at least ten times. Sequenced sample: sorted CD4+, CD8+, or CD8+CD57+ T cells (not recorded which) from PBMCs. This clonotype was sampled from a human donor with aplastic anemia.

The CDR3 loop is CASSWTTGMSGAFF. The CDR3 DNA sequence: TGTGCCAGCAGCTGGACGACAGGGATGAGTGGGGCTTTCTTT. This rearrangement joins TRBV7-9 to TRBJ1-1; TRBD1 matches 7 bases. The J segment lost 11 bases and the V segment lost 4 bases, leaving 13 bases of the junction unmatched. The V gene's germline CDR1 is SEHNR and CDR2 FQNEAQ (reference sequence). This CDR3 has 14 amino acids.